This T cell receptor (beta chain) was observed in a study of T cell repertoires in cytomegalovirus infection. Germline loops: CDR1 LGHNA, CDR2 YSLEER. The CDR3 is 17 residues long. Trimming removed 0 bases at V and 0 bases at J, with 12 bases between. TCRdb ran MiXCR on the reads and lists one entry per CDR3 protein. Among some 310,000 distinct CDR3 sequences listed, roughly 25% were seen once. This clonotype was seen at least ten times. The antigen is unknown. Study findings and constraints: The cumulative frequency of public TCR beta families identified carriers of CMV plus the relevant HLA.

The J gene is TRBJ2-1, the V gene TRBV4-3, with D unclear. The sample in question was cultured PBMCs, obtained from culture after CMV antigen stimulation. The sequence was obtained from a human donor in good health (CMV status not recorded). Some clones in this sample may be carry-over from other donors' samples. This chain's CDR3 is CASSQEVVDSSYNEQFF. In DNA form, the CDR3 reads TGCGCCAGCAGCCAAGAAGTTGTGGATAGCTCCTACAATGAGCAGTTCTTC.